This TCR beta chain was profiled in a study of T-cell reconstitution after alpha-beta-depleted transplantation in children. Trimming removed 1 base from V and 4 bases from J, with 4 bases in between. The CDR3 consists of 12 residues. Unique molecular identifiers were incorporated during preparation of the TCRbeta library. TCRdb re-derived calls from the PCR reads in MiXCR, one entry per CDR3 protein. Here the sample spans about 270,000 distinct CDR3 sequences, more than 9% being singletons. The V and J genes are TRBV12-3 or TRBV12-4 and TRBJ1-2; D gene unclear. The sequence was obtained from a human donor who donated a stem cell graft to a child with SCID. The sequenced sample was PBMCs from the stem cell graft donor, obtained from the stem cell graft. The DNA of the CDR3 is TGTGCCAGCAGTTTAGTCTCCTATGGCTACACCTTC. Translating it yields CASSLVSYGYTF.